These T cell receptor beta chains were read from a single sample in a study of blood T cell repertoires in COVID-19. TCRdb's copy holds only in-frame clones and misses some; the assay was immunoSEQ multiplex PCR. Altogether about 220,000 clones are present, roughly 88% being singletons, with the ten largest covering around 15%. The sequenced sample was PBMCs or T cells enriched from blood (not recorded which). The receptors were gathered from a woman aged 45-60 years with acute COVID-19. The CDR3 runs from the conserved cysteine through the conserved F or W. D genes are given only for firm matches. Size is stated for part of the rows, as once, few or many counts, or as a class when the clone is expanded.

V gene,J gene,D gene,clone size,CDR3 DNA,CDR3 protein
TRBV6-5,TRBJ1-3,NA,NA,TGTGCCAGCAGCCTGGGAAACACCATATATTTT,CASSLGNTIYF
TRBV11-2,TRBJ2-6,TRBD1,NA,TGTGCCAGCAGTCATGGACAGGGGAAGTCTGGGGCCAACGTCCTGACTTTC,CASSHGQGKSGANVLTF
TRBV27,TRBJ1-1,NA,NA,TGTGCCAGCAGACCACATTCCGGGGGAAGGAACACTGAAGCTTTCTTT,CASRPHSGGRNTEAFF
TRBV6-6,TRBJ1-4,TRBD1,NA,TGTGCCAGCAGCCTGGGACAGCCATTTAATGAAAAACTGTTTTTT,CASSLGQPFNEKLFF
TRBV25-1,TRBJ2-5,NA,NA,TGTGCCAGCAGTGGTATCGGGCAAGAGACCCAGTACTTC,CASSGIGQETQYF
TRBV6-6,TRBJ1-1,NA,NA,TGTGCCAGCAGTTACGAATACGGGAAGGGAGGGGACAATTTCTTT,CASSYEYGKGGDNFF
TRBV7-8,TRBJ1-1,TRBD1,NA,TGTGCCAGCAGCCTGGGACAGGGTAACACTGAAGCTTTCTTT,CASSLGQGNTEAFF
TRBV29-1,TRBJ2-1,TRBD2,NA,TGCAGCGTCAGTCGGCTAGCGGGGGGCCTCGGTGAGCAGTTCTTC,CSVSRLAGGLGEQFF
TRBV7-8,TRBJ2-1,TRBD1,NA,TGTGCCAGCAGCTACATACTGGACAGGTACAATGAGCAGTTCTTC,CASSYILDRYNEQFF
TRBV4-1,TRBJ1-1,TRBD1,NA,TGCGCCAGCAGCCAAGATAGGGGACAGGGGACTGAAGCTTTCTTT,CASSQDRGQGTEAFF
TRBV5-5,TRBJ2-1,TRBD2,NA,TGTGCCAGCAGCTGGAGCGGGAGTAGCTACAATGAGCAGTTCTTC,CASSWSGSSYNEQFF
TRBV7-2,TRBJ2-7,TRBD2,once,TGTGCCAGCAGCAAGGCTAGCGGGGCCTACGAGCAGTACTTC,CASSKASGAYEQYF